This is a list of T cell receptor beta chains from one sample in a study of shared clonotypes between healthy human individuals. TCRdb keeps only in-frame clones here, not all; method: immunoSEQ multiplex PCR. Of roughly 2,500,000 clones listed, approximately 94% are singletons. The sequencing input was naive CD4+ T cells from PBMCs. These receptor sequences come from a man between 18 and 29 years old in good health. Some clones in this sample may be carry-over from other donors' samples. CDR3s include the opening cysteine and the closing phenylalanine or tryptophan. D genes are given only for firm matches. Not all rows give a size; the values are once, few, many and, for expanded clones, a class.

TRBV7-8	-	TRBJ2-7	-	CASSSGRIRADSYEQYF	TGTGCCAGCAGCTCTGGGAGGATAAGAGCGGACTCCTACGAGCAGTACTTC
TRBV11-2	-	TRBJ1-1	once	CASSLGFFVRGTEAFF	TGTGCCAGCAGCTTAGGGTTTTTTGTGCGGGGCACTGAAGCTTTCTTT
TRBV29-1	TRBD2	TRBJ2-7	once	CSHPTSGRTPDSYEQYF	TGCAGCCATCCCACTAGCGGGAGGACCCCTGACTCCTACGAGCAGTACTTC
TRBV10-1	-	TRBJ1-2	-	CASSEGGFNYGYTF	TGCGCCAGCAGTGAAGGGGGATTTAACTATGGCTACACCTTC
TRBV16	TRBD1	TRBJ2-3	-	CASSRQGAETQYF	TGTGCCAGCAGCCGGCAGGGGGCAGAGACGCAGTATTTT
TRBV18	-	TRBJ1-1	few	CASSPTTVNTEAFF	TGTGCCAGCTCACCGACTACAGTTAACACTGAAGCTTTCTTT
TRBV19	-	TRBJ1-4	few	CASSILPAGGKLFF	TGTGCCAGTAGTATACTACCTGCGGGTGGAAAACTGTTTTTT
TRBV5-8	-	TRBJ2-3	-	CASSLSYLRSTDTQYF	TGTGCCAGCAGCTTGTCATACCTAAGGTCCACAGATACGCAGTATTTT
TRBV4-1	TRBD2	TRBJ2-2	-	CASSLTSGTTGELFF	TGCGCCAGCAGCCTAACTAGCGGGACCACCGGGGAGCTGTTTTTT
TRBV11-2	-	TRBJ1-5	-	CASSFTRDQPQHF	TGTGCCAGCAGCTTCACAAGGGATCAGCCCCAGCATTTT
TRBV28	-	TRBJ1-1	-	CASSGNTGKGHTEAFF	TGTGCCAGCAGTGGGAATACAGGGAAGGGACACACTGAAGCTTTCTTT
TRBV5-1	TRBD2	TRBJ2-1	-	CASSSAGLAESSYNEQFF	TGCGCCAGCAGCTCGGCTGGCCTAGCGGAGAGCTCCTACAATGAGCAGTTCTTC
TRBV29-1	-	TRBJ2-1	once	CSVTQGNEQFF	TGCAGCGTCACACAGGGAAATGAGCAGTTCTTC
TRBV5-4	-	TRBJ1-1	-	CASSPFRARNTEAFF	TGTGCCAGCAGCCCATTTCGGGCGCGGAACACTGAAGCTTTCTTT
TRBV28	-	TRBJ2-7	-	CASSTGAATLEQYF	TGTGCCAGCTCAACCGGGGCCGCTACCCTCGAGCAGTACTTC
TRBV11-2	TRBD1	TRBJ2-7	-	CASSPRTGSVEQYF	TGTGCCAGCAGCCCCCGGACAGGATCCGTCGAGCAGTACTTC
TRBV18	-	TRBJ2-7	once	CASSPPGVREQYF	TGTGCCAGCTCACCCCCCGGGGTTCGCGAGCAGTACTTC
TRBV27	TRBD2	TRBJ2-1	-	CASRLAGVYNEQFF	TGTGCCAGCAGGTTAGCGGGGGTTTACAATGAGCAGTTCTTC
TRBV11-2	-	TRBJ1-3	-	CASSLTEKLSGNTIYF	TGTGCCAGCAGCTTAACGGAAAAGCTCTCTGGAAACACCATATATTTT
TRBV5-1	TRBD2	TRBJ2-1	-	CASSLAGGFNEQFF	TGCGCCAGCAGCTTAGCGGGAGGATTCAATGAGCAGTTCTTC
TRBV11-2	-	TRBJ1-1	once	CASSLASLFWGRQAEAFF	TGTGCCAGCAGCTTAGCATCCCTGTTTTGGGGTAGGCAGGCTGAAGCTTTCTTT
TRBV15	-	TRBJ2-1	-	CATSRDPTTSYNEQFF	TGTGCCACCAGCAGAGATCCCACTACATCCTACAATGAGCAGTTCTTC
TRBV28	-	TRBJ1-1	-	CASRVQAPGFEAFF	TGTGCCTCAAGGGTACAGGCCCCGGGGTTTGAAGCTTTCTTT
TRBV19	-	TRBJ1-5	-	CASSRRPSNSNQPQHF	TGTGCCAGTAGCCGACGGCCCTCTAATAGCAATCAGCCCCAGCATTTT
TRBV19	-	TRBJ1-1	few	CASSQPGGRFTEAFF	TGTGCCAGTAGTCAACCCGGGGGGCGTTTTACTGAAGCTTTCTTT
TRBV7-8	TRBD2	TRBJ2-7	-	CASRLKLAGIYEQYF	TGTGCCAGCAGATTAAAGCTAGCGGGAATCTACGAGCAGTACTTC
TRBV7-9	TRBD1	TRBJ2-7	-	CASSLAWDRANEQYF	TGTGCCAGCAGCTTAGCCTGGGACAGGGCTAACGAGCAGTACTTC
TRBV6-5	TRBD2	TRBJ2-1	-	CASSTTRGGGDEQFF	TGTGCCAGCAGTACCACCCGGGGGGGAGGGGATGAGCAGTTCTTC
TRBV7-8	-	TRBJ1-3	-	CASSLDGRVGNTIYF	TGTGCCAGCAGCTTAGATGGCAGGGTCGGAAACACCATATATTTT
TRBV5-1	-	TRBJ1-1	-	CASSLGTEAFF	TGCGCCAGCAGTCTTGGCACTGAAGCTTTCTTT
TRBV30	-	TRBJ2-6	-	CAWSVIGGGANVLTF	TGTGCCTGGAGTGTGATTGGGGGTGGGGCCAACGTCCTGACTTTC
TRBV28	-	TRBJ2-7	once	CATQTATYEQYF	TGTGCCACTCAGACAGCTACCTACGAGCAGTACTTC
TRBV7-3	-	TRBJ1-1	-	CASSLRWGEAFF	TGTGCCAGCAGCTTACGGTGGGGTGAAGCTTTCTTT
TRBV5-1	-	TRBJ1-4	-	CASSLDTANEKLFF	TGCGCCAGCAGCTTGGACACCGCGAATGAAAAACTGTTTTTT
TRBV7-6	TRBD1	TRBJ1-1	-	CASSGTGTNTEAFF	TGTGCCAGCAGCGGGACAGGGACGAACACTGAAGCTTTCTTT
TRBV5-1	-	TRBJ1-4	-	CASSTGPSNEKLFF	TGCGCCAGCAGCACGGGACCCAGTAATGAAAAACTGTTTTTT
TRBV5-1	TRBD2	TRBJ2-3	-	CASSSLAGGPDTQYF	TGCGCCAGCTCGAGTCTAGCGGGAGGGCCAGATACGCAGTATTTT
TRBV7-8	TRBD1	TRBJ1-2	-	CASSLGGLGQGTGYTF	TGTGCCAGCAGCTTAGGGGGATTGGGACAGGGGACCGGCTACACCTTC
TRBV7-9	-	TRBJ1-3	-	CASSSTGFSGNTIYF	TGTGCCAGCAGCTCTACAGGGTTCTCTGGAAACACCATATATTTT
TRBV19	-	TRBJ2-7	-	CASSFGYEQYF	TGTGCCAGTAGTTTCGGGTACGAGCAGTACTTC
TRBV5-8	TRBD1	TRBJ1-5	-	CASSLGTGEGNQPQHF	TGTGCCAGCAGCTTGGGGACAGGGGAGGGCAATCAGCCCCAGCATTTT
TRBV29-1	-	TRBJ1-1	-	CSVPKAGFGTEAFF	TGCAGCGTTCCAAAGGCGGGTTTTGGCACTGAAGCTTTCTTT
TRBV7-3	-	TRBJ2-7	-	CASSLAGGANEQYF	TGTGCCAGCAGCTTAGCTGGGGGAGCCAACGAGCAGTACTTC
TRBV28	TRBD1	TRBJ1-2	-	CASSLIRGQGGDYTF	TGTGCCAGCAGTTTAATCAGAGGACAGGGTGGGGACTACACCTTC
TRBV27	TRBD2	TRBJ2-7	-	CASSVGLAGGPRSYEQYF	TGTGCCAGCAGTGTGGGACTAGCGGGAGGGCCTAGGTCCTACGAGCAGTACTTC
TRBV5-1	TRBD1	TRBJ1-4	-	CASSSGGTATNEKLFF	TGCGCCAGCAGCTCAGGGGGCACTGCAACTAATGAAAAACTGTTTTTT
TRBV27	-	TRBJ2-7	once	CASTRGADYEQYF	TGTGCCAGCACCCGGGGGGCAGACTACGAGCAGTACTTC
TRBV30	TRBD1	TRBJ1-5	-	CAWSPRQGGNQPQHF	TGTGCCTGGAGCCCCCGACAGGGGGGCAATCAGCCCCAGCATTTT
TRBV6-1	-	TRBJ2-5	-	CASSDPGFRETQYF	TGTGCCAGCAGTGACCCGGGGTTTCGGGAGACCCAGTACTTC
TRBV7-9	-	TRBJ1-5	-	CASSLGGVGGQPQHF	TGTGCCAGCAGCTTAGGAGGGGTCGGGGGTCAGCCCCAGCATTTT
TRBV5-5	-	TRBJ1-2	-	CASSLQGGYGYTF	TGTGCCAGCAGCCTCCAGGGTGGGTATGGCTACACCTTC